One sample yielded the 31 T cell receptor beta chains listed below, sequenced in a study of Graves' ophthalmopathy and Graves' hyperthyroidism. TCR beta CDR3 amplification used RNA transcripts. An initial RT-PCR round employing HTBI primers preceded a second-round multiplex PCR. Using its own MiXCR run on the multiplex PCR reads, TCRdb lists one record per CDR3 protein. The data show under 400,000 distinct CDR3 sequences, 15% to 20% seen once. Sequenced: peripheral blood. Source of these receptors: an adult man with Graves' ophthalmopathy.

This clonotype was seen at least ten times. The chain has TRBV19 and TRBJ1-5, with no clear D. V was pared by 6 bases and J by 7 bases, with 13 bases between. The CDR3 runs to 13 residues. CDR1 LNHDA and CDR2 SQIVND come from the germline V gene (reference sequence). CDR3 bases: TGTGCCAGTAGCCGGGCAGCCGACCAGCCCCAGCATTTT. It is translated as CASSRAADQPQHF.

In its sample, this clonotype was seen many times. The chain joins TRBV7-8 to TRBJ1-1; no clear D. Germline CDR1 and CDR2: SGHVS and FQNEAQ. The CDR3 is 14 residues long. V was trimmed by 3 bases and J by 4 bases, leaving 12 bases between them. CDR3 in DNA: TGTGCCAGCAGCTTGGCCTCCCGGGGCACTGAAGCTTTCTTT. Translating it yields CASSLASRGTEAFF. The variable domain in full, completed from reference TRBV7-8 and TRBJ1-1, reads GAGVSQSPRYKVAKRGQDVALRCDPISGHVSLFWYQQALGQGPEFLTYFQNEAQLDKSGLPSDRFFAERPEGSVSTLKIQRTQQEDSAVYLCASSLASRGTEAFFGQGTRLTVV.

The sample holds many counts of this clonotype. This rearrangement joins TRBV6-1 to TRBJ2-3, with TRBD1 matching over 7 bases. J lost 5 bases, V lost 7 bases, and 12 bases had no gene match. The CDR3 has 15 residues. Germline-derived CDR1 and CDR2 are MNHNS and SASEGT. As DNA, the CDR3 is TGTGCCAGCATTCCCGGGACAGTGCGGAGAGATACGCAGTATTTT. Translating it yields CASIPGTVRRDTQYF.

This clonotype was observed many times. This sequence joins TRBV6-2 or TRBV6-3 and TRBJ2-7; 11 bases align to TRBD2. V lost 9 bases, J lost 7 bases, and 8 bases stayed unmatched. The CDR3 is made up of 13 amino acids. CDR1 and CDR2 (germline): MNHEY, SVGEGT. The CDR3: CASTGTSGGEQYF. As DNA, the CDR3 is TGTGCCAGTACCGGGACTAGCGGCGGTGAGCAGTACTTC.

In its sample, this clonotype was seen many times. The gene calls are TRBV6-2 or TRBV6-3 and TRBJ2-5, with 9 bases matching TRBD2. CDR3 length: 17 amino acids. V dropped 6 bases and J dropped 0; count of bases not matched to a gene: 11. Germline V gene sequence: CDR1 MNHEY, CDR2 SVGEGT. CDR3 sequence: CASRPRGAGGDQETQYF. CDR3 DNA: TGTGCCAGCAGACCCAGGGGTGCGGGAGGGGACCAAGAGACCCAGTACTTC.

The CDR3 loop is CASSLGPGEQYF. The CDR3 coding sequence is TGTGCCAGCAGTCTCGGTCCGGGGGAGCAGTACTTC. V usage is TRBV27 and J usage is TRBJ2-7; maybe TRBD2 (5 bases). V lost 5 bases and J 7 bases, leaving 12 bases between the germline ends. From germline, CDR1 is MNHEY and CDR2 SMNVEV (reference sequence). This CDR3 comprises 12 residues.

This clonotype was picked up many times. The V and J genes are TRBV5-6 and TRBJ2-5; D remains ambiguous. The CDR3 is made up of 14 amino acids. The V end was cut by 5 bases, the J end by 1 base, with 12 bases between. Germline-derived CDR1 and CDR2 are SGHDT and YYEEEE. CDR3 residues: CASRFGWTQETQYF. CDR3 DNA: TGTGCCAGCAGATTCGGATGGACCCAAGAGACCCAGTACTTC.

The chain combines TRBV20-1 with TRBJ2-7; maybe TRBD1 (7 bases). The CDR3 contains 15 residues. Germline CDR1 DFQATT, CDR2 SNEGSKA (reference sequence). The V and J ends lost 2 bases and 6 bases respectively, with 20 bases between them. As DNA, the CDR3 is TGCAGTGCTAGAAAAACCGCAGGGGGGTCCCTCGAGCAGTACTTC. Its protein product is CSARKTAGGSLEQYF.

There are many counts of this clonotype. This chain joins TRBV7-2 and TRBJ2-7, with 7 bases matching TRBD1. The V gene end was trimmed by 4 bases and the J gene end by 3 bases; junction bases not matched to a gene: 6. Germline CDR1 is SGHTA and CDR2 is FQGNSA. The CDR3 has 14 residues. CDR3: CASSSTTGSYEQYF. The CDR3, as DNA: TGTGCCAGCAGCTCGACGACAGGGAGCTACGAGCAGTACTTC.

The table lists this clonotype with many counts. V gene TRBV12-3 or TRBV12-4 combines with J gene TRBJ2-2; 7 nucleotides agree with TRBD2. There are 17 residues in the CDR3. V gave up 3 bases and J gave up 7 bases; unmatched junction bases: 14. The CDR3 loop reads CASSFIGTTRGIGELFF. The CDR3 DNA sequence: TGTGCCAGCAGTTTCATCGGGACTACCAGAGGGATCGGGGAGCTGTTTTTT.

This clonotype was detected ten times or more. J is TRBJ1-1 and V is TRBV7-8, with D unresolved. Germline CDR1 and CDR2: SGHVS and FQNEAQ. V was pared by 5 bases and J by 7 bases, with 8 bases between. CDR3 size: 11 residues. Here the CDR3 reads CASSANSEAFF. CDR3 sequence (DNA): TGTGCCAGCAGCGCAAATAGTGAAGCTTTCTTT.

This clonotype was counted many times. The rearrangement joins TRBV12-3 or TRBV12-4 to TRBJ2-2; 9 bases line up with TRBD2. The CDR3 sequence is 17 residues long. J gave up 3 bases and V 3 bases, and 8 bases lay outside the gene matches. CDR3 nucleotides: TGTGCCAGCAGTTTTATGCGGGAGGGCCCGTACACCGGGGAGCTGTTTTTT. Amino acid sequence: CASSFMREGPYTGELFF.

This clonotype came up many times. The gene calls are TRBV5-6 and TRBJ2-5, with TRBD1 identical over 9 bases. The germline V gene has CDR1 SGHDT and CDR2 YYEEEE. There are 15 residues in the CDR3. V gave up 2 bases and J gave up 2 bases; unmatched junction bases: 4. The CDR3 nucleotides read TGTGCCAGCAGCTTATCGGGACAGGGTCAAGAGACCCAGTACTTC. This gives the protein CASSLSGQGQETQYF.

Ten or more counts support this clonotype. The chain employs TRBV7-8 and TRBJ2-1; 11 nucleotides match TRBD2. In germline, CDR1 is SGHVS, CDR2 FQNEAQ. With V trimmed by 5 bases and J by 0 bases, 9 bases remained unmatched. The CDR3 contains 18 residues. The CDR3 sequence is CASSLPRTSGFSYNEQFF. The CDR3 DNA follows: TGTGCCAGCAGCCTACCTCGGACTAGCGGGTTCTCCTACAATGAGCAGTTCTTC.

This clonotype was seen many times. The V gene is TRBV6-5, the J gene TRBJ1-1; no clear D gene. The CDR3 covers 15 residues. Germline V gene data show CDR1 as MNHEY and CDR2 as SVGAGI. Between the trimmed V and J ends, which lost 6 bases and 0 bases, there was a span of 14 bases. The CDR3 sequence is CASRVSRRVNTEAFF. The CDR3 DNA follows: TGTGCCAGCAGGGTGTCAAGGCGGGTGAACACTGAAGCTTTCTTT.

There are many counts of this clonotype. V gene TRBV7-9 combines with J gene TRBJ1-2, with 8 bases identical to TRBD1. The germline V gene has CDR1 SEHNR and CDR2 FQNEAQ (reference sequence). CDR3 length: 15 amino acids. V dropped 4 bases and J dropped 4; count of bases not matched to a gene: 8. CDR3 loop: CASSSGTGESYGYTF. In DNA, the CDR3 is TGTGCCAGCAGCTCAGGGACAGGCGAAAGCTATGGCTACACCTTC.

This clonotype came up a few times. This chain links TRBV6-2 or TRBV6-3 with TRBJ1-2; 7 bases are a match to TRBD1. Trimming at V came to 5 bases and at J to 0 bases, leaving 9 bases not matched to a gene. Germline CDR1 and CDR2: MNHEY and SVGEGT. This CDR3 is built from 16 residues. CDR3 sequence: CASSKPGQDANYGYTF. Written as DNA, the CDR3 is TGTGCCAGCAGTAAGCCCGGACAGGACGCTAACTATGGCTACACCTTC.

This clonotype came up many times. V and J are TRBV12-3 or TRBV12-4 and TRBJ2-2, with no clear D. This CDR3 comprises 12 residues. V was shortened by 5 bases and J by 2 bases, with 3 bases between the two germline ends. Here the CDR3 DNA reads TGTGCCAGCAGTGGTAACACCGGGGAGCTGTTTTTT. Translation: CASSGNTGELFF.

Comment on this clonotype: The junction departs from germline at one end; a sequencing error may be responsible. CDR3 protein: CSVLEGTLDNEQFF. The CDR3 bases are TGCAGTGTTCTAGAGGGGACCTTAGACAACGAGCAGTTCTTC. The chain joins TRBV20-1 to TRBJ2-7, with D tentatively TRBD1 or TRBD2 (5 bases each). The J call is doubtful: the DNA matches TRBJ2-1 better. Germline lookup yields CDR1 DFQATT and CDR2 SNEGSKA (reference sequence). The CDR3 covers 14 residues.

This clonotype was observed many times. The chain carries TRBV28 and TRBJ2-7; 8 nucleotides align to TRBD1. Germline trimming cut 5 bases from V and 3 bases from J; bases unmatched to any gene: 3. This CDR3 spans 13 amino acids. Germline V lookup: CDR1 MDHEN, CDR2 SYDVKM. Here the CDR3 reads CASSGTGGYEQYF. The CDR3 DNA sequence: TGTGCCAGCAGTGGAACAGGGGGCTACGAGCAGTACTTC.

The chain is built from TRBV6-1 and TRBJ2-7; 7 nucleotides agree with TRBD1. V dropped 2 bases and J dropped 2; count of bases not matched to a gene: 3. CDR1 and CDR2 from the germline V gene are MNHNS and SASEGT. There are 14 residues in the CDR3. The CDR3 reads CASSENRGPYEQYF. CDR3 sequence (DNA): TGTGCCAGCAGTGAAAACAGGGGTCCCTACGAGCAGTACTTC.

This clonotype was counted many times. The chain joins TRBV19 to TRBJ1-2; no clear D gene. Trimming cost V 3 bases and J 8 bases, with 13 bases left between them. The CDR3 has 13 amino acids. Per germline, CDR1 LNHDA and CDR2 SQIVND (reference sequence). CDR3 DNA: TGTGCCAGTAGTATTTCTGTTTCCTGGGGCTACACCTTC. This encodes CASSISVSWGYTF.

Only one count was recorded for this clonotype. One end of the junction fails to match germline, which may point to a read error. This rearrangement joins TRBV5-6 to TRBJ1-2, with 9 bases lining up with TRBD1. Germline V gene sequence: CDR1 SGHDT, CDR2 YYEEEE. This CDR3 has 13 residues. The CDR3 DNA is TGTGCCAGCAGCTCGGGACAGGGTACCGGCTACAACTTC. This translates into CASSSGQGTGYNF.

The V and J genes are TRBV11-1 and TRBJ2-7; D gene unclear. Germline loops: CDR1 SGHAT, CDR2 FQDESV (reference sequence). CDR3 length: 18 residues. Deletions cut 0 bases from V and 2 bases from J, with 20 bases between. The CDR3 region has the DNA TGTGCCAGCAGCTTAGCGGGCGGAAGAACCACAAATCCCTACGAGCAGTACTTC. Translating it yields CASSLAGGRTTNPYEQYF.

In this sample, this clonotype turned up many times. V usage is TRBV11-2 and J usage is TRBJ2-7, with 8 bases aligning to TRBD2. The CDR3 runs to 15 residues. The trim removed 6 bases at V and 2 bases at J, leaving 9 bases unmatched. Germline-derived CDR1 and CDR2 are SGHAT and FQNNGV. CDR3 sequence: CASRRPGLATYEQYF. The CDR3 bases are TGTGCCAGCAGGCGCCCTGGACTAGCAACCTACGAGCAGTACTTC.

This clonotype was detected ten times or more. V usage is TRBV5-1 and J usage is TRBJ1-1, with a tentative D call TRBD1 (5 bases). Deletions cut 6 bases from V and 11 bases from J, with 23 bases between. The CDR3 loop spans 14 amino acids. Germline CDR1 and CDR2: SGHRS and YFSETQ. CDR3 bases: TGCGCCAGCAACGGGGGTGTGGGTCAGACTCATGCTTTCTTT. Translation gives CASNGGVGQTHAFF.

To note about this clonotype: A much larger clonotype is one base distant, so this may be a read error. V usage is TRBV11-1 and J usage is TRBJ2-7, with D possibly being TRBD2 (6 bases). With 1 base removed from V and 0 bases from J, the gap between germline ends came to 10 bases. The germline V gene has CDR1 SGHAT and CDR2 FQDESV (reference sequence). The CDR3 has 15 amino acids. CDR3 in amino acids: CASSLEEGVSYEQYF. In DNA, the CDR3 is TGTGCCAGCAGCTTAGAGGAGGGAGTCTCCTACGAGCAGTACTTC.

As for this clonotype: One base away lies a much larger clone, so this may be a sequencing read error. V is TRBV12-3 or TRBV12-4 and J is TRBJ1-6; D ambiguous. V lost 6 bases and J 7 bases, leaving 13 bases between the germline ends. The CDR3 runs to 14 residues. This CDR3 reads CASRYGITNSPLHF. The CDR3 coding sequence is TGTGCCAGCAGATACGGGATTACCAATTCACCCCTCCACTTT.

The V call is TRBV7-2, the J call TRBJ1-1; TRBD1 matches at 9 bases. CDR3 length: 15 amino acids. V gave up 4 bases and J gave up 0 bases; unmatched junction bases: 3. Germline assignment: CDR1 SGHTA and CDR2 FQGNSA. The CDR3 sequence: CASSYTGGLNTEAFF. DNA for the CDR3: TGTGCCAGCAGCTACACAGGGGGCCTGAACACTGAAGCTTTCTTT.

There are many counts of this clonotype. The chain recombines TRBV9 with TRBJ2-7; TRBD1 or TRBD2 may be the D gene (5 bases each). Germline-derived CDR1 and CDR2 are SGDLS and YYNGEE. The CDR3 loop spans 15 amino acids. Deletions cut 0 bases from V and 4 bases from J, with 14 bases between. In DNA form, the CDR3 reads TGTGCCAGCAGCGTAGCTTGGGACGGCCCGTACGAGCAGTACTTC. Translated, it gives CASSVAWDGPYEQYF. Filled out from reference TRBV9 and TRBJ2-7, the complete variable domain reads DSGVTQTPKHLITATGQRVTLRCSPRSGDLSVYWYQQSLDQGLQFLIQYYNGEERAKGNILERFSAQQFPDLHSELNLSSLELGDSALYFCASSVAWDGPYEQYFGPGTRLTVT.

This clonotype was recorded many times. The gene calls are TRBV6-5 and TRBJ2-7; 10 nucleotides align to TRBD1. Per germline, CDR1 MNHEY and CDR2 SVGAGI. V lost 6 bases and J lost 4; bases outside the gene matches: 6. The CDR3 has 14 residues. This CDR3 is CASRGRDRGYEQYF. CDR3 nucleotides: TGTGCCAGCAGAGGCCGGGACAGGGGTTACGAGCAGTACTTC.